The 16 T cell receptor beta chains given below trace back to one sample, sequenced in a study of blood T cell repertoires in COVID-19. Generated by immunoSEQ multiplex PCR, the TCRdb table keeps only in-frame clones and is missing some. The repertoire holds about 60,000 clones, around four fifths seen once, with around 3.5% in the top ten. Material for sequencing was peripheral blood. Receptor source: a man in his 60s with acute or convalescent COVID-19.

Written as DNA, the CDR3 is TGTGCCAGCACTTTGAACTTCGGGGGGAAGAAAGAGACCCAGTACTTC. This sequence encodes CASTLNFGGKKETQYF. The genes are TRBV6-6 and TRBJ2-5, with 7 nucleotides matching TRBD2. This CDR3 has 16 residues. CDR1 is MNHNY, CDR2 SVGAGI, per germline (reference sequence). V was pared by 7 bases and J by 3 bases, with 14 bases of the junction left unmatched.

This clone was detected once. The rearrangement links TRBV7-8 to TRBJ1-6; no clear D gene. Germline V gene data show CDR1 as SGHVS and CDR2 as FQNEAQ. The ends were cut back, 5 bases at V and 7 bases at J, with 9 bases in the middle. The CDR3 consists of 13 residues. CDR3 bases: TGTGCCAGCAGCCCTACGAGGAATTCACCCCTCCACTTT. Translating it yields CASSPTRNSPLHF.

The V and J genes are TRBV30 and TRBJ1-2; weak D call: TRBD1 (6 bases). V lost 0 bases, J lost 2 bases, and 7 bases lay in between. The CDR3 runs to 13 residues. Per germline, CDR1 GTSNPN and CDR2 SVGIG (reference sequence). Here the CDR3 DNA reads TGTGCCTGGAGTGTGGGGACAAACTATGGCTACACCTTC. It codes for CAWSVGTNYGYTF.

The chain recombines TRBV2 with TRBJ1-1; no definite D call. Germline V gene lookup returns CDR1 SNHLY and CDR2 FYNNEI. The CDR3 contains 14 residues. Trimming removed 6 bases from V and 3 bases from J, with 14 bases in between. The CDR3 region has the DNA TGTGCCAGCAGCCCTCACCAGGCAGACACTGAAGCTTTCTTT. Encoded protein: CASSPHQADTEAFF.

The chain links TRBV5-1 to TRBJ1-2; 9 bases align to TRBD1. Germline V CDR1 and CDR2: SGHRS, YFSETQ. The CDR3 is 16 amino acids. The J segment lost 3 bases and the V segment lost 4 bases, leaving 10 bases of the junction unmatched. CDR3 loop: CASSLDMTGGYYGYTF. The CDR3 DNA follows: TGCGCCAGCAGCCTAGATATGACAGGGGGGTACTATGGCTACACCTTC. Complete variable domain (other parts from reference TRBV5-1 and TRBJ1-2): KAGVTQTPRYLIKTRGQQVTLSCSPISGHRSVSWYQQTPGQGLQFLFEYFSETQRNKGNFPGRFSGRQFSNSRSEMNVSTLELGDSALYLCASSLDMTGGYYGYTFGSGTRLTVV.

The chain is built from TRBV29-1 and TRBJ2-1, with D unresolved. The CDR3 is made up of 10 amino acids. The germline V and J ends were trimmed by 7 bases and 4 bases, with 5 bases remaining between them. The V gene's germline CDR1 is SQVTM and CDR2 ANQGSEA. CDR3 residues: CSDSYNEQFF. In DNA form, the CDR3 reads TGCAGCGACAGTTACAATGAGCAGTTCTTC.

The chain employs TRBV9 and TRBJ1-1; the match to TRBD1 covers 7 bases. The trim removed 4 bases at V and 4 bases at J, leaving 7 bases unmatched. This CDR3 has 14 amino acids. The V gene's germline CDR1 is SGDLS and CDR2 YYNGEE. CDR3 DNA: TGTGCCAGCAGCCCCTCACCAGGGGGCACTGAAGCTTTCTTT. It is translated as CASSPSPGGTEAFF.

This rearrangement joins TRBV18 to TRBJ1-1, with D uncertain. This CDR3 has 14 residues. V lost 2 bases and J lost 1, with 8 bases in between. The germline gives CDR1 KGHSH, CDR2 LQKENI. The CDR3 DNA follows: TGTGCCAGCTCACCAACCGGGAAGAACACTGAAGCTTTCTTT. The encoded protein is CASSPTGKNTEAFF.

The J gene is TRBJ1-6, the V gene TRBV2; 7 bases match TRBD1. V shed 8 bases and J 8 bases; nucleotides not matched to a gene: 9. Germline V gives CDR1 SNHLY, CDR2 FYNNEI. This CDR3 is 14 amino acids long. This CDR3 reads CASSQTGRYSPLHF. The DNA for the CDR3 is TGTGCCAGCTCCCAGACAGGGAGGTATTCACCCCTCCACTTT.

This chain connects TRBV29-1 to TRBJ1-1; D is possibly TRBD1 (5 bases). Trimming removed 3 bases from V and 12 bases from J, with 20 bases in between. This CDR3 spans 13 amino acids. Germline loops: CDR1 SQVTM, CDR2 ANQGSEA. The CDR3, as DNA: TGCAGCGTTGAGTGGCAGGATGGGACTTTCCCTTTCTTT. It yields the protein CSVEWQDGTFPFF. The full variable domain, with the rest looked up from reference TRBV29-1 and TRBJ1-1, is SAVISQKPSRDICQRGTSLTIQCQVDSQVTMMFWYRQQPGQSLTLIATANQGSEATYESGFVIDKFPISRPNLTFSTLTVSNMSPEDSSIYLCSVEWQDGTFPFFGQGTRLTVV.

The chain combines TRBV2 with TRBJ1-1; 7 bases map to TRBD1. The CDR3 totals 14 residues. Germline V gives CDR1 SNHLY, CDR2 FYNNEI. V gave up 3 bases and J gave up 3 bases; unmatched junction bases: 4. CDR3 DNA: TGTGCCAGCAGTGACCAGGGGGAGTACACTGAAGCTTTCTTT. This encodes CASSDQGEYTEAFF.

The rearrangement uses TRBV6-5 and TRBJ1-1; D unresolved. The CDR3 is 14 residues long. The germline V gene has CDR1 MNHEY and CDR2 SVGAGI. Trimming took off 2 bases at V and 0 bases at J, with 7 bases between the two ends. The CDR3 loop is CASSYRSMNTEAFF. As DNA, the CDR3 is TGTGCCAGCAGTTACCGGTCCATGAACACTGAAGCTTTCTTT.

J is TRBJ2-2 and V is TRBV5-1, with a tentative D call TRBD1 (6 bases). The CDR3 has 14 amino acids. The germline CDR1 and CDR2 sequences are SGHRS and YFSETQ. V was trimmed by 3 bases and J by 9 bases, leaving 15 bases between them. The DNA of the CDR3 is TGCGCCAGCAGCTGGCAGGGGAGTAACCGGGAGCTGTTTTTT. It specifies CASSWQGSNRELFF. The complete variable domain, with remaining parts taken from reference TRBV5-1 and TRBJ2-2, reads KAGVTQTPRYLIKTRGQQVTLSCSPISGHRSVSWYQQTPGQGLQFLFEYFSETQRNKGNFPGRFSGRQFSNSRSEMNVSTLELGDSALYLCASSWQGSNRELFFGEGSRLTVL.

This rearrangement joins TRBV4-1 to TRBJ1-1, with unresolved D. V was pared by 4 bases and J by 5 bases, with 20 bases between. CDR3 length: 16 residues. Per the germline V gene, CDR1 is MGHRA and CDR2 is YSYEKL. The CDR3 is CASSRPEGGFGTEAFF. CDR3 sequence (DNA): TGCGCCAGCAGCCGTCCCGAAGGAGGGTTCGGAACTGAAGCTTTCTTT.

CDR3 sequence (DNA): TGTGCCAGCAGTTTGGGGGGGCAGGCTATGGGGTTCTTC. As protein: CASSLGGQAMGFF. The gene calls are TRBV12-3 or TRBV12-4 and TRBJ2-1; maybe TRBD2 (7 bases). The length of the CDR3 is 13 residues. Trimming took 3 bases from V and 15 from J, leaving 18 bases between them.

As for this clone: Other DNA sequences from this sample encode an identical CDR3 as well. This sequence joins TRBV15 and TRBJ2-7; TRBD1 matches at 10 bases. Germline-derived CDR1 and CDR2 are LNHNV and YYDKDF (reference sequence). This CDR3 spans 13 amino acids. Unmatched junction bases numbered 8, after V lost 9 bases and J lost 6 bases. CDR3 nucleotides: TGTGCCACTTCCCGGGACAGGGGTCGCGAGCAGTACTTC. Amino acid sequence: CATSRDRGREQYF.